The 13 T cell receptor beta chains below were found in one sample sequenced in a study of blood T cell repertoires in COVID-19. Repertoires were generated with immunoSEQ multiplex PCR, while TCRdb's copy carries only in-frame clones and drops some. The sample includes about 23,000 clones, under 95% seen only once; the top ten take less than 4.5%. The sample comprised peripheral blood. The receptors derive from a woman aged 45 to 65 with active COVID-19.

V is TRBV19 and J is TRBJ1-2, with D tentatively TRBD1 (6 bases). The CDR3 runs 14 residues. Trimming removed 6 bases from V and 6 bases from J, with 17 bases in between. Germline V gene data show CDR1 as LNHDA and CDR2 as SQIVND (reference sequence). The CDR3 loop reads CASRLWEGGDGYTF. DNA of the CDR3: TGTGCCAGTAGGTTGTGGGAAGGGGGTGATGGCTACACCTTC.

CDR3 in DNA: TGCGCCAGCAGCTTAAAGCACCAAGAGACCCAGTACTTC. This translates into CASSLKHQETQYF. The chain couples TRBV5-1 to TRBJ2-5, with unresolved D. This CDR3 has 13 residues. Trimming left V 2 bases short and J 0 bases short, with 5 bases between. Germline CDR1 and CDR2: SGHRS and YFSETQ.

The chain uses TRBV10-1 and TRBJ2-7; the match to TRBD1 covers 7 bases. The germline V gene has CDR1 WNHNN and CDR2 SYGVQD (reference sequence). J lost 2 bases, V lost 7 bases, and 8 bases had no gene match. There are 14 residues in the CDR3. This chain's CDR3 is CASNPKQGTYEQYV. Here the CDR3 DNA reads TGCGCCAGCAACCCTAAACAGGGGACCTACGAGCAGTACGTC.

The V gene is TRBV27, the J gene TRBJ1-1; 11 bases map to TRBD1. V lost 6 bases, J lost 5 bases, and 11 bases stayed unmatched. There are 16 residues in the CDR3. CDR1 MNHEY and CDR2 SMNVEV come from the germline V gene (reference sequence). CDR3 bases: TGTGCCAGCAGGGGATTTAGGACAGGGGGCAATACTGAAGCTTTCTTT. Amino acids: CASRGFRTGGNTEAFF.

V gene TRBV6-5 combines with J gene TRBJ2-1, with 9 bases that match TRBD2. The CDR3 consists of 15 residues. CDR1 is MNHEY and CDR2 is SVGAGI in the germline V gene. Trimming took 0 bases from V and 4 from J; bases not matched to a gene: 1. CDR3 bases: TGTGCCAGCAGTTACTCGCTAGCGGGGTACAATGAGCAGTTCTTC. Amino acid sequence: CASSYSLAGYNEQFF.

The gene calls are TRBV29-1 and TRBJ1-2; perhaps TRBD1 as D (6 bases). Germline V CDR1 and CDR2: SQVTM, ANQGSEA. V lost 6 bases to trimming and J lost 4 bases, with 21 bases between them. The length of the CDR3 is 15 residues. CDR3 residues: CSVPHWGRGTYGYTF. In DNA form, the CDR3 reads TGCAGCGTCCCCCATTGGGGCAGGGGTACCTATGGCTACACCTTC.

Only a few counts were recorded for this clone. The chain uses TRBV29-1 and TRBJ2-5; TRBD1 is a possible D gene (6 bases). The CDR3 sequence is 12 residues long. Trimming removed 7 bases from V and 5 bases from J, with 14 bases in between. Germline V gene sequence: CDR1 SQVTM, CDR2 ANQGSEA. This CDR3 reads CSGGQLSETQYF. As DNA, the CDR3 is TGCAGCGGGGGGCAGTTAAGTGAGACCCAGTACTTC.

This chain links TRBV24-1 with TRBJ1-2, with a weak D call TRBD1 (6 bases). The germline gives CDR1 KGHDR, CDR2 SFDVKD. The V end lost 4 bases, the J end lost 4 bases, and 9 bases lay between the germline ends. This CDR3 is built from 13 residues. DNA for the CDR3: TGTGCCACCAGTGACAGGGGAACCTATGGCTACACCTTC. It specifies CATSDRGTYGYTF.

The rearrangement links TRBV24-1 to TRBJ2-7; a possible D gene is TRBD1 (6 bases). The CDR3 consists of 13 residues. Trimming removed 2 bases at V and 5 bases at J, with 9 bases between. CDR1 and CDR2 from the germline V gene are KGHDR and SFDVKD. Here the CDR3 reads CATSDSYRDEQYF. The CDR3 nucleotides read TGTGCCACCAGTGATTCTTACAGGGACGAGCAGTACTTC.

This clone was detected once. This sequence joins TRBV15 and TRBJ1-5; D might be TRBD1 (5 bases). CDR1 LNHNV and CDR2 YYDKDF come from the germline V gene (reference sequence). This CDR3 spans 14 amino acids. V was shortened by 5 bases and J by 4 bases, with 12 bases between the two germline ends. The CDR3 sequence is CATSSGGTNQPQHF. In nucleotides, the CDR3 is TGTGCCACCAGCTCGGGGGGGACGAATCAGCCCCAGCATTTT.

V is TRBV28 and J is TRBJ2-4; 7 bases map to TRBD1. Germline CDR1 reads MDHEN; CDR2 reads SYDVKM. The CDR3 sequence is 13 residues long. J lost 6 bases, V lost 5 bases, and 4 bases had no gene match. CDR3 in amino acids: CASSEGARNIQYF. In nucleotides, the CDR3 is TGTGCCAGCAGTGAGGGGGCGAGAAACATTCAGTACTTC.

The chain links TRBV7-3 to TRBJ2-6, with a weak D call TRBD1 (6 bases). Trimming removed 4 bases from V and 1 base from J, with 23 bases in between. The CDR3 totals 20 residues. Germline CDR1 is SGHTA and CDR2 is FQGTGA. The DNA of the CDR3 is TGTGCCAGCAGCTCGACAGAAGGTACAGGGCTTATATCTGGGGCCAACGTCCTGACTTTC. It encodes CASSSTEGTGLISGANVLTF.

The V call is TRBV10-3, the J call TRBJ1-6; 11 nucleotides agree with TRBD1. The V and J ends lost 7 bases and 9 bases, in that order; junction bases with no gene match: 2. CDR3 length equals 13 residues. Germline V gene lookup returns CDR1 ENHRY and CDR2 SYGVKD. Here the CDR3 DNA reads TGTGCCATCACCGGGACAGGGGGTTCACCCCTCCACTTT. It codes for CAITGTGGSPLHF.